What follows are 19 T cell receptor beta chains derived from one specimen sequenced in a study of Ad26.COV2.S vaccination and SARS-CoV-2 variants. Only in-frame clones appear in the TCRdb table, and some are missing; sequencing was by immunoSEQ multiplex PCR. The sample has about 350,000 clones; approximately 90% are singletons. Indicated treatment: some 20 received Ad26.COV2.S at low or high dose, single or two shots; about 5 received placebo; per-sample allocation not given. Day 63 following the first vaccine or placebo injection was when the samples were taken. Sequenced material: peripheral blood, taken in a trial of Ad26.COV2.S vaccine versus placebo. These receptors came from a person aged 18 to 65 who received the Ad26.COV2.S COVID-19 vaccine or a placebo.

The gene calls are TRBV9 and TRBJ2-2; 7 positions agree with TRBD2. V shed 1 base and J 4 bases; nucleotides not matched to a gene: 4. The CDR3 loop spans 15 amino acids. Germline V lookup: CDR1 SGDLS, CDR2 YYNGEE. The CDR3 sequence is CASSVTPSGTGELFF. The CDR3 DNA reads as TGTGCCAGCAGCGTAACCCCTAGCGGCACCGGGGAGCTGTTTTTT.

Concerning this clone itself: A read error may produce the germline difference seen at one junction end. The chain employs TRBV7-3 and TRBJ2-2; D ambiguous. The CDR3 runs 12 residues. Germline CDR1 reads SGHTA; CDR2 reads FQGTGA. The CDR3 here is CASSLSRGELFF. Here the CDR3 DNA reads TGTGCCAGTAGCTTGAGTCGCGGGGAGCTGTTTTTT. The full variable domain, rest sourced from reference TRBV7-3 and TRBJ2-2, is GAGVSQTPSNKVTEKGKYVELRCDPISGHTALYWYRQSLGQGPEFLIYFQGTGAADDSGLPNDRFFAVRPEGSVSTLKIQRTERGDSAVYLCASSLSRGELFFGEGSRLTVL.

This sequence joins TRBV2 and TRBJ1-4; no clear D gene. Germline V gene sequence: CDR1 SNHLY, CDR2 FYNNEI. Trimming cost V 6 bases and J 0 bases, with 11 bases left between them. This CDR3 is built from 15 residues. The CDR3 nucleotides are TGTGCCAGCAGCAAGGACGGGACAACTAATGAAAAACTGTTTTTT. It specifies CASSKDGTTNEKLFF.

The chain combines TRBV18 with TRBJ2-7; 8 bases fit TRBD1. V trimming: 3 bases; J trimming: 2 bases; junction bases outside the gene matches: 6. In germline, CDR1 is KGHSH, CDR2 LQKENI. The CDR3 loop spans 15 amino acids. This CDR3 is CASSPWTGKAYEQYF. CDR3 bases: TGTGCCAGCTCACCGTGGACAGGGAAAGCCTACGAGCAGTACTTC.

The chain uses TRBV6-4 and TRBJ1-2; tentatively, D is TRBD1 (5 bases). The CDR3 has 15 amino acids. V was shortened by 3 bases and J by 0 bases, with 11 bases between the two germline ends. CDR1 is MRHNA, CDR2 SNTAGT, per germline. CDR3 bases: TGTGCCAGCAGTGAAGGAGGGGCCCCTAACTATGGCTACACCTTC. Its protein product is CASSEGGAPNYGYTF.

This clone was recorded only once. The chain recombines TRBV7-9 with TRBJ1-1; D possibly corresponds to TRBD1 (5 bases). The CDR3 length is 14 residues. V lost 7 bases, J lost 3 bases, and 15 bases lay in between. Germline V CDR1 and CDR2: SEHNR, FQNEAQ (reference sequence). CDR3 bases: TGTGCCAGCACCTGGGGGGTAGGGGACACTGAAGCTTTCTTT. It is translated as CASTWGVGDTEAFF.

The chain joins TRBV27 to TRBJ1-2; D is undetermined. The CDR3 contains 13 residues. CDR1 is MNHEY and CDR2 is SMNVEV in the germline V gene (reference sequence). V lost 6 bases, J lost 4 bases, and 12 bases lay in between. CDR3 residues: CASRPGPVYGYTF. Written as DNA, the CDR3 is TGTGCCAGCAGGCCCGGGCCCGTCTATGGCTACACCTTC.

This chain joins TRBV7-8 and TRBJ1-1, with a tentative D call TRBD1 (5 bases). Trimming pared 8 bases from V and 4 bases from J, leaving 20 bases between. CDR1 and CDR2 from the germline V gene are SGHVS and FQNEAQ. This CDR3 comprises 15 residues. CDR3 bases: TGTGCCAGCCAGAGAGGGAGGACCCAGGGCACTGAAGCTTTCTTT. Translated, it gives CASQRGRTQGTEAFF.

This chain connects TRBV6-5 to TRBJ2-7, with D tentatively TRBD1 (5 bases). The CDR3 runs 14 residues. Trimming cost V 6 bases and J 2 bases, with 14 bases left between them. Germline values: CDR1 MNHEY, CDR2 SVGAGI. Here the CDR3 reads CASSETGHPYEQYF. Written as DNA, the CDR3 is TGTGCCAGCAGCGAGACTGGACACCCCTACGAGCAGTACTTC.

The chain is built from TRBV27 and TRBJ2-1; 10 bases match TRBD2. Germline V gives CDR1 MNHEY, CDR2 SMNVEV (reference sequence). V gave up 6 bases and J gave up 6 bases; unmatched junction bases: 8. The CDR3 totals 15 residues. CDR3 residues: CASSRASGSTNEQFF. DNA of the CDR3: TGTGCCAGCAGCCGAGCTAGCGGGAGCACCAATGAGCAGTTCTTC.

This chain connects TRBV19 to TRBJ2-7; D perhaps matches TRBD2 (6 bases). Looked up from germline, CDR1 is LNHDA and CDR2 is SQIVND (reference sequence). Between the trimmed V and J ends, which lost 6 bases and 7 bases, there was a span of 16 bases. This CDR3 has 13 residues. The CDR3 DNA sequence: TGTGCCAGTAGGGGGACTGACCGTAGGGAGCAGTACTTC. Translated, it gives CASRGTDRREQYF. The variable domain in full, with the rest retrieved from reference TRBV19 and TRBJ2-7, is DGGITQSPKYLFRKEGQNVTLSCEQNLNHDAMYWYRQDPGQGLRLIYYSQIVNDFQKGDIAEGYSVSREKKESFPLTVTSAQKNPTAFYLCASRGTDRREQYFGPGTRLTVT.

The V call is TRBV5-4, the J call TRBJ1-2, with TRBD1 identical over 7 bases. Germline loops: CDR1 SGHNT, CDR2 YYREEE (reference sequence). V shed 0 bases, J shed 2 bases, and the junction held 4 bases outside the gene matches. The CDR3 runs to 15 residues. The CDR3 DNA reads TGTGCCAGCAGCTTGGTCACAGGGGTCAACTATGGCTACACCTTC. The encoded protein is CASSLVTGVNYGYTF.

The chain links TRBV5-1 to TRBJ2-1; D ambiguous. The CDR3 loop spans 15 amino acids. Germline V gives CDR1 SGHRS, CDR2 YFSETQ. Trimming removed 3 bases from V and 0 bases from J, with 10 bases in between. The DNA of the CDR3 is TGCGCCAGCAGCTCCCAGTTCAGCTCCTACAATGAGCAGTTCTTC. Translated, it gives CASSSQFSSYNEQFF. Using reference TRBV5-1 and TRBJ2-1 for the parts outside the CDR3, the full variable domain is KAGVTQTPRYLIKTRGQQVTLSCSPISGHRSVSWYQQTPGQGLQFLFEYFSETQRNKGNFPGRFSGRQFSNSRSEMNVSTLELGDSALYLCASSSQFSSYNEQFFGPGTRLTVL.

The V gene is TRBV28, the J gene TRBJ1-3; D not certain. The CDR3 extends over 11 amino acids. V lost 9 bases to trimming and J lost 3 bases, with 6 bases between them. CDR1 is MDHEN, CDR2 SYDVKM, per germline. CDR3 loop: CASLNGNTIYF. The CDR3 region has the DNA TGTGCCAGTCTCAATGGAAACACCATATATTTT.

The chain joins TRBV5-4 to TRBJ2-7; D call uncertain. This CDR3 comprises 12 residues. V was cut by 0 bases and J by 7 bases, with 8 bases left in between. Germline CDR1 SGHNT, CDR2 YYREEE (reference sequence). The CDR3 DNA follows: TGTGCCAGCAGCTTGGCAGTCGGTGAGCAGTACTTC. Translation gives CASSLAVGEQYF.

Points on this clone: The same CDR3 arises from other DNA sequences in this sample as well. The CDR3 nucleotides read TGCGCCAGCAGCTATAGCGGGAGCTCCTACAATGAGCAGTTCTTC. It specifies CASSYSGSSYNEQFF. This chain links TRBV5-1 with TRBJ2-1, with 9 bases identical to TRBD2. The CDR3 sequence is 15 residues long. With V trimmed by 3 bases and J by 0 bases, 1 base remained unmatched. The V gene's germline CDR1 is SGHRS and CDR2 YFSETQ.

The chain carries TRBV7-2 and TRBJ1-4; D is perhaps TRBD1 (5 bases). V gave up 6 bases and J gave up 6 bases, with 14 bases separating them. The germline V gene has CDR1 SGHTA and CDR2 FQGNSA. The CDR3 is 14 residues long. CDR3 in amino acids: CASRSPEGYEKLFF. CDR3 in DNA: TGTGCCAGCAGATCGCCAGAGGGGTATGAAAAACTGTTTTTT.

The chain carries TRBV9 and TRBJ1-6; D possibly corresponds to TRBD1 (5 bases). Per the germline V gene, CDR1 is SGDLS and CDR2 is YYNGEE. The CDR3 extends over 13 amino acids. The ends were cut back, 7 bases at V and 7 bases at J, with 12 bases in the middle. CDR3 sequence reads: CASRKGENSPLHF. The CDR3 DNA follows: TGTGCCAGCCGAAAAGGGGAGAATTCACCCCTCCACTTT.

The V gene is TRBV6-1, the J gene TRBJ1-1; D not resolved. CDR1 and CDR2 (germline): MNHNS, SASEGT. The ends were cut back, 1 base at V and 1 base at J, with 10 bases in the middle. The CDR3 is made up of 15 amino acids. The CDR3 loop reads CASSEVGQPNTEAFF. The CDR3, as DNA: TGTGCCAGCAGTGAAGTAGGGCAGCCGAACACTGAAGCTTTCTTT.